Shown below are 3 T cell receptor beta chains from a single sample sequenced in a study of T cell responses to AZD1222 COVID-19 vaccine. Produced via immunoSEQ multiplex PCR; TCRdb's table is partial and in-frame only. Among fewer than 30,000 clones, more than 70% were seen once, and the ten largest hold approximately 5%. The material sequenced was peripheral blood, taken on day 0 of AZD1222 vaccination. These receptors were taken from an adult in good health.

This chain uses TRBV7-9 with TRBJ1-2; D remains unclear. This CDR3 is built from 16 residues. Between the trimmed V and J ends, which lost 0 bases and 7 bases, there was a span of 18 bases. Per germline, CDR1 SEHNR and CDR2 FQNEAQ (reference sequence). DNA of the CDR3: TGTGCCAGCAGCTTAGCGCAGGACGGATCCCGTAGTGGCTACACCTTC. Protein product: CASSLAQDGSRSGYTF.

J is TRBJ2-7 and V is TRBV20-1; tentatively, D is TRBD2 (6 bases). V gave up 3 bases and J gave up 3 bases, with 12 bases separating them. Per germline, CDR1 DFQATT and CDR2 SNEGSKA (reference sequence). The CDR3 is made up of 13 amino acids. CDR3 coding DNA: TGCAGTGCTAGTATTATCGGGGGCTACGAGCAGTACTTC. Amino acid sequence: CSASIIGGYEQYF.

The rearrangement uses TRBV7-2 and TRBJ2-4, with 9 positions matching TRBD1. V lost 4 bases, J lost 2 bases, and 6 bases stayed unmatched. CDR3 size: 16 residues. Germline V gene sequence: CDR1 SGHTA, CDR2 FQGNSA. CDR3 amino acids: CASSSGQGYSKNIQYF. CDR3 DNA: TGTGCCAGCAGCTCCGGACAGGGGTATTCCAAAAACATTCAGTACTTC.